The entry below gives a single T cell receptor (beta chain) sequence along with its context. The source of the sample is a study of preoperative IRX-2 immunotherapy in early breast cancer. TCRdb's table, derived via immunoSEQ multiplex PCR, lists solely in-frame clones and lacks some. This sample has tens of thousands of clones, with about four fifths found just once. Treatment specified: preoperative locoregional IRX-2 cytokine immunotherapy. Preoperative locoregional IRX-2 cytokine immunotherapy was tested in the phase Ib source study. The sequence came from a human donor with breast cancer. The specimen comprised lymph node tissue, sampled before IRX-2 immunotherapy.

CDR3 sequence: CASRGQAGNTIYF. Here the CDR3 DNA reads TGTGCCAGCAGGGGGCAAGCTGGAAACACCATATATTTT. This chain uses TRBV6-8 with TRBJ1-3; possibly TRBD1 for D (5 bases). The CDR3 is 13 residues long. Trimming shortened V by 6 bases and J by 2 bases, and 8 bases separated the two germline ends. CDR1 is MNHGY, CDR2 SAAAGT, per germline.